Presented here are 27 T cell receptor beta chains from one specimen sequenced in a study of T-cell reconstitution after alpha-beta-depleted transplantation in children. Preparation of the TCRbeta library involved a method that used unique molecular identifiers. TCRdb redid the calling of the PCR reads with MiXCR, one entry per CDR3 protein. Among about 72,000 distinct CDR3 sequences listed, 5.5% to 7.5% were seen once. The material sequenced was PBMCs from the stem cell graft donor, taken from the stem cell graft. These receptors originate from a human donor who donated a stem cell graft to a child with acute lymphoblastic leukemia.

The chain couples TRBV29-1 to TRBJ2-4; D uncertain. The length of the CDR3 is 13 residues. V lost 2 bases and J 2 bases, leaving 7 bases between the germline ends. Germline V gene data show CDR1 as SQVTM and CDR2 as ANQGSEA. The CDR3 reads CSVERASKNIQYF. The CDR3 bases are TGCAGCGTTGAACGGGCATCCAAAAACATTCAGTACTTC.

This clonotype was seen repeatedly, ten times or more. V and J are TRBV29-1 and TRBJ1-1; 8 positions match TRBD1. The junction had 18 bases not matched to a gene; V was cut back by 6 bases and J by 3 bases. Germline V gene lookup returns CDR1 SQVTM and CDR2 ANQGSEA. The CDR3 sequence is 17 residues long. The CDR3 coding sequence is TGCAGCGTCCTCCCCTTAGGACAGGGAACCCCTTACACTGAAGCTTTCTTT. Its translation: CSVLPLGQGTPYTEAFF.

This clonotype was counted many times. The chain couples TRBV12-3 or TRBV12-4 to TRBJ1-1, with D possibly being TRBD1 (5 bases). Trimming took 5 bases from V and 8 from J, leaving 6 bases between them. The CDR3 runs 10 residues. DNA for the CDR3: TGTGCCAGCAGTCGGACAGAAGCTTTCTTT. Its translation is CASSRTEAFF.

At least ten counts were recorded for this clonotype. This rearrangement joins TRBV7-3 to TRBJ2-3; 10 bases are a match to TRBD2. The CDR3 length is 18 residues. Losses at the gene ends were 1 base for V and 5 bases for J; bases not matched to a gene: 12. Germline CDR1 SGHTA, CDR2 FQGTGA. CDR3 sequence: CASSLRPLAGTEVDTQYF. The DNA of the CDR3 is TGTGCCAGCAGCTTAAGACCACTAGCGGGAACTGAGGTAGATACGCAGTATTTT.

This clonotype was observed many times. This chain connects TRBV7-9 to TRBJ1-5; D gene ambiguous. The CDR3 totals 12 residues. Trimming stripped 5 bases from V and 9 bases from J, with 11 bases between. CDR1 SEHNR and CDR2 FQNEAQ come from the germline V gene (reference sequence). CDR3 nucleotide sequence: TGTGCCAGCAGCACTATGGACGGGCCCCAGCATTTT. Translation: CASSTMDGPQHF.

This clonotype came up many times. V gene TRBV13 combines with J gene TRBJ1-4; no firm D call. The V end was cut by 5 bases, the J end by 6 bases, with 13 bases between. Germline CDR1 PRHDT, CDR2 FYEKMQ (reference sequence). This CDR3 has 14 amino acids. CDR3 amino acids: CASSPLGFDEKLFF. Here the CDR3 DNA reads TGTGCCAGCAGCCCACTAGGCTTCGATGAAAAACTGTTTTTT.

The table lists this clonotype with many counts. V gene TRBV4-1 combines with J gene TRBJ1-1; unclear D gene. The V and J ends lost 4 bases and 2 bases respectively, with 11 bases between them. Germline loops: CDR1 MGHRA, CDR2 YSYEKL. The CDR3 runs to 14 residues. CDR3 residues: CASSLPRGNTEAFF. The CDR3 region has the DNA TGCGCCAGCAGCCTCCCTCGGGGTAACACTGAAGCTTTCTTT.

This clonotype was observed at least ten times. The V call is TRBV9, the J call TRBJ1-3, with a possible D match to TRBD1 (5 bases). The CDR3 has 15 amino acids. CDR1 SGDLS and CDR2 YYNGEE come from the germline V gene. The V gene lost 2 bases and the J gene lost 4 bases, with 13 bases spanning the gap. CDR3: CASSVAGTSGNTIYF. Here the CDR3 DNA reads TGTGCCAGCAGCGTCGCTGGGACCTCAGGAAACACCATATATTTT.

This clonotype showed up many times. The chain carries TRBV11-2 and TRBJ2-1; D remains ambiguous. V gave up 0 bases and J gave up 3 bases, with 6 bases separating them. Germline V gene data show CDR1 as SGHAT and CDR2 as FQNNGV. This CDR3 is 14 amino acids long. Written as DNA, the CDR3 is TGTGCCAGCAGCTTAGAAGCCGGCTACAATGAGCAGTTCTTC. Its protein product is CASSLEAGYNEQFF.

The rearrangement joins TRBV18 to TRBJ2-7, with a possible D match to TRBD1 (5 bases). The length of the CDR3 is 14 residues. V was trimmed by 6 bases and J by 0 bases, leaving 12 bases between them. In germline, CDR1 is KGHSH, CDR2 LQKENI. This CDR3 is CASSPKGASYEQYF. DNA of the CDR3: TGTGCCAGCTCCCCCAAAGGGGCCTCCTACGAGCAGTACTTC.

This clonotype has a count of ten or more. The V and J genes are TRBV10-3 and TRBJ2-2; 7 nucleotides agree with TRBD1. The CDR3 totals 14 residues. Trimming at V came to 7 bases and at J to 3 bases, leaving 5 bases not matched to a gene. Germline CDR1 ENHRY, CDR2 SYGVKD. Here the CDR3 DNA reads TGTGCCATCAATGGACAGGTCCACACCGGGGAGCTGTTTTTT. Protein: CAINGQVHTGELFF.

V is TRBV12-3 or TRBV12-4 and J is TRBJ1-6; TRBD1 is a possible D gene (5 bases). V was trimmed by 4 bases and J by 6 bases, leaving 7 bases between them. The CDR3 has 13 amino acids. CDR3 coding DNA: TGTGCCAGCAGTTCGGGACCTAATTCACCCCTCCACTTT. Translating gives CASSSGPNSPLHF.

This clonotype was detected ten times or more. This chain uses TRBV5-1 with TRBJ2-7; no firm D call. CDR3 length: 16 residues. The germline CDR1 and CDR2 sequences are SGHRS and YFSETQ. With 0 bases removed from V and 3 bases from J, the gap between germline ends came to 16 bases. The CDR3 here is CASSLEVGLVRYEQYF. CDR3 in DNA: TGCGCCAGCAGCTTGGAAGTCGGTCTCGTCCGCTACGAGCAGTACTTC.

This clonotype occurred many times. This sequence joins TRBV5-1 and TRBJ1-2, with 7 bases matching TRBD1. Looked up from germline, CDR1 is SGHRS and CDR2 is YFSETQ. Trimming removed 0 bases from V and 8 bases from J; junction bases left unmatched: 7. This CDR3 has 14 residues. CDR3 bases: TGCGCCAGCAGCTTGGCGGAGCAGGGGGGCGGCTACACCTTC. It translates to CASSLAEQGGGYTF.

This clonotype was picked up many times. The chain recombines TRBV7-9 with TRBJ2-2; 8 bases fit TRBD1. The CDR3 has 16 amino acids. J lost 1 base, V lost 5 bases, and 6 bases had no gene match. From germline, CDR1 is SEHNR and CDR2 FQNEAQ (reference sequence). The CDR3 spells CASSRTGTGNTGELFF. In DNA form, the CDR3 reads TGTGCCAGCAGCCGCACCGGGACAGGGAACACCGGGGAGCTGTTTTTT.

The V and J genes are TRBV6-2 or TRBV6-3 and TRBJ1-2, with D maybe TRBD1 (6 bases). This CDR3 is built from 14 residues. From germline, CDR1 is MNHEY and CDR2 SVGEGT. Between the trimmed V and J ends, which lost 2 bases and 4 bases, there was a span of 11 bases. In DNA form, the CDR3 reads TGTGCCAGCAGTTACCTACAGGGAAGCTATGGCTACACCTTC. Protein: CASSYLQGSYGYTF.

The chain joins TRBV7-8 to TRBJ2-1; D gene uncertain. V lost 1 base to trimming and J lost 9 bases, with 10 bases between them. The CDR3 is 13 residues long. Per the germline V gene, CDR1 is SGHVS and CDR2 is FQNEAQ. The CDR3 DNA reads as TGTGCCAGCAGCTTAGATGCACTAAGTGAGCAGTTCTTC. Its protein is CASSLDALSEQFF.

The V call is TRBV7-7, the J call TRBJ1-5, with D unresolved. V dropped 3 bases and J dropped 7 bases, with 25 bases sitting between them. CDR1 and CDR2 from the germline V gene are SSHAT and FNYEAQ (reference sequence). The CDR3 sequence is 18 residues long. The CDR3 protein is CASSFNPGPPPPRQPQHF. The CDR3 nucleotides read TGTGCCAGCAGCTTTAATCCGGGTCCCCCACCACCAAGGCAGCCCCAGCATTTT.

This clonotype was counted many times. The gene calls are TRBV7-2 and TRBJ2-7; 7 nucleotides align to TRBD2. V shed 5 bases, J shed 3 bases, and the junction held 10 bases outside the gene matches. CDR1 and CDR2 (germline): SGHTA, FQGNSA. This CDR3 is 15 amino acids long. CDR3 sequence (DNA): TGTGCCAGCAGCCGGGGAGGGCCCCTCGACTACGAGCAGTACTTC. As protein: CASSRGGPLDYEQYF.

The CDR3 region is CSARAGAGVGSGANVLTF. CDR3 nucleotide sequence: TGCAGTGCCAGGGCGGGTGCAGGGGTCGGCTCTGGGGCCAACGTCCTGACTTTC. The chain is built from TRBV20-1 and TRBJ2-6, with D perhaps matching TRBD1 (6 bases). CDR3 length equals 18 residues. Germline V gene data show CDR1 as DFQATT and CDR2 as SNEGSKA (reference sequence). V was trimmed by 6 bases and J by 0 bases, leaving 21 bases between them.

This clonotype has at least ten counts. Here the CDR3 reads CASSLELNTEAFF. The CDR3 DNA reads as TGCGCCAGCAGCTTGGAGCTGAACACTGAAGCTTTCTTT. This chain links TRBV5-1 with TRBJ1-1; D not resolved. Germline lookup yields CDR1 SGHRS and CDR2 YFSETQ. V was clipped by 0 bases and J by 0 bases, with 3 bases between them. The CDR3 extends over 13 amino acids.

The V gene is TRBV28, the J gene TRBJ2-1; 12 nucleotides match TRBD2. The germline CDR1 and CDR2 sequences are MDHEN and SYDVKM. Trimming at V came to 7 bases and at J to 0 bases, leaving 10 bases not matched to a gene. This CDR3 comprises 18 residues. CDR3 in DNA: TGTGCCAGCACGGTAGGGCTAGCGGGAGGGAGCTCCTACAATGAGCAGTTCTTC. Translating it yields CASTVGLAGGSSYNEQFF. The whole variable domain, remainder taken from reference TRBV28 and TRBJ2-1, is DVKVTQSSRYLVKRTGEKVFLECVQDMDHENMFWYRQDPGLGLRLIYFSYDVKMKEKGDIPEGYSVSREKKERFSLILESASTNQTSMYLCASTVGLAGGSSYNEQFFGPGTRLTVL.

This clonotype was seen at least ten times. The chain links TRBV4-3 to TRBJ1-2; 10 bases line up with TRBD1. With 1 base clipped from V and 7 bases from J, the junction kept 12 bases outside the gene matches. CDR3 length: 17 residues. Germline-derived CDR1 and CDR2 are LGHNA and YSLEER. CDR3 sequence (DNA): TGCGCCAGCAGCCAAGCCGGGACAGGGGCCCTATCGGGTGGCTACACCTTC. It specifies CASSQAGTGALSGGYTF.

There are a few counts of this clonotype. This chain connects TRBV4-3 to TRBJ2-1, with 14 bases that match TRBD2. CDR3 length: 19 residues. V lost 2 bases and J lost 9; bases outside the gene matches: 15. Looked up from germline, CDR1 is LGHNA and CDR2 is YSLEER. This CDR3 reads CASSQTLPTSGGALSEQFF. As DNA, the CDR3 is TGCGCCAGCAGCCAAACCCTTCCGACTAGCGGGGGGGCCTTGAGTGAGCAGTTCTTC.

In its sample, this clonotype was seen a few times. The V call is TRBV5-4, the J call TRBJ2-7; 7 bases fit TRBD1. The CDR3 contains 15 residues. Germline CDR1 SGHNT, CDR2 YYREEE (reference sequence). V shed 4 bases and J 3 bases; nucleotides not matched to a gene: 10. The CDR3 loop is CASSPGQLKDYEQYF. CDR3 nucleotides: TGTGCCAGCAGCCCGGGACAGCTAAAAGACTACGAGCAGTACTTC.

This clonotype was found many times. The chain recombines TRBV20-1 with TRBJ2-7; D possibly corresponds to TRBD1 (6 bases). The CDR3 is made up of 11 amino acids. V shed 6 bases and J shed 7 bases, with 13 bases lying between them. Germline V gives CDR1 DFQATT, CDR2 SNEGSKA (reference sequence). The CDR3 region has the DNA TGCAGTGCGAAGAGGGACAAAGAGCAGTACTTC. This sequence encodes CSAKRDKEQYF.

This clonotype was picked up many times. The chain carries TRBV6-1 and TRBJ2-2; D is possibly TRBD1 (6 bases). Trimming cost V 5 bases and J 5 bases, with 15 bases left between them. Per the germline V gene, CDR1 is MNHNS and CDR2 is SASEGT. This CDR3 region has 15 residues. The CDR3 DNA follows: TGTGCCAGCAGTAAACAGGGCAGGGGAACCGGGGAGCTGTTTTTT. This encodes CASSKQGRGTGELFF.